These 10 T cell receptor beta chains were sequenced from one sample in a study of blood T cell repertoires in COVID-19 (dated by TCRdb to about 2020). Libraries were made using the immunoSEQ multiplex PCR assay. Here the immuneACCESS table is served through TCRdb, limited to in-frame sequences with V and J called. Missing clones are a known gap in these copies; in checked studies unresolved V genes cover under half, and the rest lacks a known reason. This sample is represented by approximately 190,000 clones; around 81% of them were singletons. Clones ranked in the top ten supply around 7.5% of the sample. The sequencing sample was made of PBMCs or T cells enriched from blood (not recorded which). The receptors here all came from a man in his forties who had recovered from COVID-19.

The gene calls are TRBV5-1 and TRBJ2-1; no definite D call. The CDR3 contains 14 residues. CDR1 and CDR2 from the germline V gene are SGHRS and YFSETQ. V was clipped by 2 bases and J by 10 bases, with 16 bases between them. CDR3 sequence reads: CASSLNVYEYEQFF. The CDR3 bases are TGCGCCAGCAGCTTAAATGTTTATGAGTACGAGCAGTTCTTC.

V usage is TRBV18 and J usage is TRBJ1-3; D remains ambiguous. The length of the CDR3 is 16 residues. Germline V gene sequence: CDR1 KGHSH, CDR2 LQKENI. V lost 6 bases and J 0 bases, leaving 15 bases between the germline ends. CDR3 bases: TGTGCCAGCTCCCTCGCGGTCGTCGACTCTGGAAACACCATATATTTT. This codes for CASSLAVVDSGNTIYF.

The rearrangement joins TRBV11-2 to TRBJ1-2; maybe TRBD1 (6 bases). Germline CDR1 and CDR2: SGHAT and FQNNGV. The CDR3 runs to 13 residues. Between the trimmed V and J ends, which lost 5 bases and 5 bases, there was a span of 12 bases. The CDR3 nucleotides are TGTGCCAGCAGCCTACAGGGCCCTTATGGCTACACCTTC. Encoded protein: CASSLQGPYGYTF.

The V and J genes are TRBV30 and TRBJ1-5; D is ambiguous. This CDR3 is 12 amino acids long. V was cut by 0 bases and J by 5 bases, with 5 bases left in between. Germline V gene sequence: CDR1 GTSNPN, CDR2 SVGIG (reference sequence). CDR3 DNA sequence: TGTGCCTGGAGTGTATACTATCAGCCCCAGCATTTT. Protein sequence: CAWSVYYQPQHF.

The rearrangement uses TRBV18 and TRBJ2-3, with D tentatively TRBD1 (5 bases). The V end was cut by 2 bases, the J end by 2 bases, with 8 bases between. The germline V gene has CDR1 KGHSH and CDR2 LQKENI. The CDR3 covers 14 residues. The CDR3 DNA is TGTGCCAGCTCACCAGGGGCCACCACAGATACGCAGTATTTT. It is translated as CASSPGATTDTQYF.

This chain connects TRBV11-2 to TRBJ1-2, with 7 bases fitting TRBD1. This CDR3 has 18 residues. The V gene's germline CDR1 is SGHAT and CDR2 FQNNGV. Trimming took 5 bases from V and 1 from J; bases not matched to a gene: 16. Written as DNA, the CDR3 is TGTGCCAGCAGCATACGGGGAAAGGGACAGAAGATTAACTATGGCTACACCTTC. It is translated as CASSIRGKGQKINYGYTF.

The chain is built from TRBV5-5 and TRBJ1-2; the D gene is possibly TRBD1 (6 bases). Germline loops: CDR1 SGHKS, CDR2 YYEKEE (reference sequence). The CDR3 length is 15 residues. V was trimmed by 5 bases and J by 2 bases, leaving 16 bases between them. The CDR3 here is CASRRILDRNYGYTF. The CDR3 DNA follows: TGTGCCAGCAGGAGAATACTGGACAGAAACTATGGCTACACCTTC.

This chain connects TRBV21-1 to TRBJ1-6; the table assigns TRBD1, which was not confirmed against the DNA. TRBV21-1 is noted as a pseudogene. The CDR3 loop spans 17 amino acids. The CDR3 loop is CASSKSLTGSPNSPLHF. The DNA for the CDR3 is TGTGCCAGCAGCAAGAGTCTTACAGGGTCTCCAAATTCACCCCTCCACTTT.

The sample holds a few counts of this clone. The rearrangement links TRBV5-4 to TRBJ2-7, with D maybe TRBD1 (6 bases). The CDR3 length is 14 residues. Trimming left V 2 bases short and J 6 bases short, with 15 bases between. The V gene's germline CDR1 is SGHNT and CDR2 YYREEE (reference sequence). For the CDR3, the DNA is TGTGCCAGCAGCTTTGACCTGGGACACACCGAGCAGTACTTC. It encodes CASSFDLGHTEQYF.

The V call is TRBV27, the J call TRBJ1-2; a possible D gene is TRBD1 (6 bases). Germline CDR1 is MNHEY and CDR2 is SMNVEV (reference sequence). Trimming pared 6 bases from V and 3 bases from J, leaving 23 bases between. CDR3 length equals 17 residues. CDR3 DNA sequence: TGTGCCAGCAGCTACGACAGGTTTCAAGGGCAATACTATGGCTACACCTTC. Residues: CASSYDRFQGQYYGYTF.